The TCR beta chain described here comes from a study of metastatic and nonmetastatic thyroid tumors (dated by TCRdb to the early 2020s). For the study in its entirety: For patients with malignant and with benign thyroid disease, the researchers compared repertoires between peripheral blood samples and tumor or nodule tissue samples.

Details on this clone: Its antigen remains undetermined. Nothing much larger sits one base from this clone, and base qualities are not available.

Receptors were amplified or captured by PCR. The run used an Illumina HiSeq 4000. The TCR beta-chain CDR3 region of each patient was profiled by high-throughput sequencing. On the authors' methods: A classifier to discriminate distant-metastatic papillary thyroid cancer patients was built from CDR3 differences across clinicopathological groups. Repertoire diversity was assessed with the Shannon index, and tumor-blood repertoire similarity with the Morisita-Horn index. TCRdb reanalyzed the raw reads on its own, using fastp at Q25 for trimming and MiXCR for clone calling, and kept in-frame beta chains. The V and J calls shown here were made by TCRdb, not taken from the authors' results. The sample table lists about 39,000 clones, 15% to 20% of them with a count of one. About 20% of the sample rests with the top ten. Before undergoing thyroid surgery, none of the patients had been given any kind of treatment. The study retrospectively analysed patient clinical samples collected from about 2012 to 2019 using T-cell receptor beta sequencing.

In the germline V gene (reference sequence), CDR1 corresponds to MNHEY and CDR2 to SMNVEV. V is cut back by 7 bases and J by 6 bases, with 2 bases in the junction unmatched. The CDR3 covers 13 residues, taking in both the cysteine and the phenylalanine. Only the CDR3 region is kept as DNA, spanning 39 bases read in frame from base 1. Findings and caveats that apply to the study as a whole: In both blood and tumor samples, TCR beta diversity was reported to be significantly higher in malignant tumors than in benign nodules.

This clonotype was sampled from a female donor with papillary thyroid cancer or a benign thyroid nodule (not recorded which). Some clones in this sample may be carry-over from other donors' samples. The chain links TRBV27 with TRBJ2-2; TRBD2 lines up with 10 middle nucleotides. Sample: blood. The DNA sequence is as follows: TGTGCCAGCATTAGCGGGGGGCCCGGGGAGCTGTTTTTT. This encodes CASISGGPGELFF.